This T cell receptor (beta chain) was identified during a study of blood T cells in healthy people across ages. Overall study context: Researchers report that template switching captured about one barcoded beta molecule per two T cells.

Total RNA extraction produced at least 5 micrograms (per sample) for the study. The authors ran a second PCR of 7 to 11 cycles using a sample-barcoded 5' primer and a J-beta primer mix. The authors tagged each cDNA molecule using a template-switch adaptor with 12 random nucleotides. MiXCR was run by TCRdb on the 5' RACE reads, yielding one entry per CDR3 protein. The repertoire includes under 800,000 distinct CDR3 sequences, around 21% of them detected once, and 3.6% sits in the top ten. The V end lost 1 base, the J end lost 5 bases, and 11 bases lay between the germline ends. The CDR3 runs to 14 residues. The germline V gene encodes CDR1 DFQATT and CDR2 SNEGSKA (reference sequence).

This chain links TRBV20-1 with TRBJ1-4, with a tentative D call TRBD1 (5 bases). This receptor was obtained from a man aged 70 or older in good health. Sequenced material: blood. The CDR3 sequence: CSARVVGGNEKLFF. CDR3 coding DNA: TGCAGTGCTAGAGTGGTCGGGGGGAATGAAAAACTGTTTTTT.